This T cell receptor beta chain came from a study of control samples from healthy donors and cancer patients. The CDR3 has 12 amino acids. Deletions cut 2 bases from V and 4 bases from J, with 4 bases between. The protocol was immunoSEQ multiplex PCR, while the TCRdb copy is restricted to in-frame clones and leaves out a portion. The top ten clones hold less than 2.5% of a sample with over 85,000 clones, roughly nine tenths of them seen once. The TCR comes from a woman in her late teens or twenties in good health. The chain employs TRBV12-3 or TRBV12-4 and TRBJ2-3; D is undetermined. The sequenced sample was blood. Written as DNA, the CDR3 is TGTGCCAGCAGTTTACTTTCAGATACGCAGTATTTT. Protein sequence: CASSLLSDTQYF.